This T cell receptor beta chain derives from a study of OX40 agonist ivuxolimab in advanced cancers. Across the study: Patients got intravenous ivuxolimab at 0.01 to 10 mg/kg every 2 weeks. Patients receiving dose escalation had hepatocellular carcinoma, melanoma, renal cell or head and neck cancer. Study observations and caveats: Averaging showed that CD8+ T cells had more expanded clones than CD4+ did. In the 0.1 to 3.0 mg/kg range, CD4+ and CD8+ blood T cells had expanded clonally by week 6.

On this clone itself: What it binds is unknown.

Only in-frame clones appear in the TCRdb table, and some are missing; sequencing was by immunoSEQ multiplex PCR. The profile shows tens of thousands of clones, about nine tenths of them singletons. The CDR3 is 16 amino acids. V lost 1 base and J lost 3, with 16 bases in between. Germline values: CDR1 SGHTA, CDR2 FQGNSA. The sequence came from an adult with an advanced solid tumor such as melanoma, head and neck, liver or kidney cancer. Sequences were derived from CD4+ or CD8+ T cells sorted from blood, sampled in a trial of the OX40 agonist ivuxolimab. This rearrangement joins TRBV7-2 to TRBJ2-7; D is undetermined. The CDR3 DNA reads as TGTGCCAGCAGCTTAGATAAGACTTCGGCAGGCTACGAGCAGTACTTC. Translation gives CASSLDKTSAGYEQYF.